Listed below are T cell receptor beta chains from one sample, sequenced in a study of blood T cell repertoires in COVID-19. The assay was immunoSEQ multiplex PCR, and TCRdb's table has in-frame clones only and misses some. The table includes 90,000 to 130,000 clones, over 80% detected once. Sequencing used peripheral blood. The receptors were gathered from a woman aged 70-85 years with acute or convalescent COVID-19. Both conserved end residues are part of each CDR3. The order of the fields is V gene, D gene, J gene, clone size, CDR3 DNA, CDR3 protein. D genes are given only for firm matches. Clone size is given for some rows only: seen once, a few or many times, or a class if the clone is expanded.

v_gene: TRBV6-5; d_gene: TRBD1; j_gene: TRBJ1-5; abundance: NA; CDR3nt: TGTGCCAGTGGACAGGGGGCATTTCAGCCCCAGCATTTT; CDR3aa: CASGQGAFQPQHF
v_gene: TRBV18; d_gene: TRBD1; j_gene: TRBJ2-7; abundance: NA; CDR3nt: TGTGCCAGCTCACAGGGGGCGGGTGGCGAGCAGTACTTC; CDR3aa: CASSQGAGGEQYF
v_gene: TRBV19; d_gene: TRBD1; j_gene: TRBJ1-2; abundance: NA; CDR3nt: TGTGCCAGTAGTATACAGGGGGCAAGCTATGGCTACACCTTC; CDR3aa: CASSIQGASYGYTF
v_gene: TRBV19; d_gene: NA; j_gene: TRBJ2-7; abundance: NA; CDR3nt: TGTGCCAGTAGTATAGCACAGGGCGGCGAGCAGTACTTC; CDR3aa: CASSIAQGGEQYF
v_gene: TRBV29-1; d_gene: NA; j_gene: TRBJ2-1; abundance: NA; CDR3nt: TGCAGCGTTGATCGGGTGGGGCAGTTGAGGTCCTACAATGAGCAGTTCTTC; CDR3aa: CSVDRVGQLRSYNEQFF
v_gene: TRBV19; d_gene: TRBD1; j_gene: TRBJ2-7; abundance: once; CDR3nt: TGTGCCAGTAGTATCAATGGACAGGGGAACGAGCAGTACTTC; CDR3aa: CASSINGQGNEQYF
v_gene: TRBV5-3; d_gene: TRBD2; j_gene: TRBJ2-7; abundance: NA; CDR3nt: TGTGCCAGAAGCTTGGCGGGACTAGCGGAATCGTTTGAGCAGTACTTC; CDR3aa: CARSLAGLAESFEQYF
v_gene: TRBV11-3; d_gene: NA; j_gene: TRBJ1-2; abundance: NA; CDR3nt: TGTGCCAGCAGCTTCATCACTGACAGACGCTCTAACTATGGCTACACCTTC; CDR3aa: CASSFITDRRSNYGYTF
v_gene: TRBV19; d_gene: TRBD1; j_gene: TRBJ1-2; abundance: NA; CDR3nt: TGTGCCAGTACCGTAGGGCCAGGGGGTGCCTATGGCTACACCTTC; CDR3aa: CASTVGPGGAYGYTF
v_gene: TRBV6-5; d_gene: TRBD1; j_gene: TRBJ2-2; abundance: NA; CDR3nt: TGTGCCAGCAGCGTGGACAGGGCGGTCGCCGGGGAGCTGTTTTTT; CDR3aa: CASSVDRAVAGELFF
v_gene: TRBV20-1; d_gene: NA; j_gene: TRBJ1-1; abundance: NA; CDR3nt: TGCAGTGCTAGTCCACAGAGGAACACTGAAGCTTTCTTT; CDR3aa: CSASPQRNTEAFF
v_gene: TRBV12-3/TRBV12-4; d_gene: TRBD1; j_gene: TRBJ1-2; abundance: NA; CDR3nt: TGTGCCAGCAGACCACAGGGGGACTATGGCTACACCTTC; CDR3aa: CASRPQGDYGYTF
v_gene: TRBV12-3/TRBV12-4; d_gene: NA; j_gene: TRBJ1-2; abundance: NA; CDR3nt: TGTGCCAGCAGTCGCGACAGGAACTATGGCTACACCTTC; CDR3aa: CASSRDRNYGYTF
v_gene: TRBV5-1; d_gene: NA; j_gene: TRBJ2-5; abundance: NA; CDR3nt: TGCGCCAGCAGCTATGCCAGTGAAGAGACCCAGTACTTC; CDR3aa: CASSYASEETQYF
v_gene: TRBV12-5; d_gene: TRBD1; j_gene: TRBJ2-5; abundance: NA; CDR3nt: TGTGCTAGTGGCTATATGACAGGGCCTTCTTTGGAGACCCAGTACTTC; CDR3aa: CASGYMTGPSLETQYF
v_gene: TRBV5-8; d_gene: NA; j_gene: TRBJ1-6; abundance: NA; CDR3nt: TGTGCCAGCAGCCCCAGGGCCTCTAATTCACCCCTCCACTTT; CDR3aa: CASSPRASNSPLHF
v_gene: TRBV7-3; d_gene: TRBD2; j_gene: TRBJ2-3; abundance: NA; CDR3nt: TGTGCCAGCAGCCCCGGGACTAGGGGATGGGATACGCAGTATTTT; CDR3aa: CASSPGTRGWDTQYF
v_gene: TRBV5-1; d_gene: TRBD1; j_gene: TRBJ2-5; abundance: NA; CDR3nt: TGCGCCAGCAGCTTCGCGACAGGGAAAGAGACCCAGTACTTC; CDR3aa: CASSFATGKETQYF
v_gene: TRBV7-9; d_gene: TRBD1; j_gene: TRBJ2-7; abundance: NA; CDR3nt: TGTGCCAGCAGCCCGCTACAGGGGGCCTACGAGCAGTACTTC; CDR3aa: CASSPLQGAYEQYF
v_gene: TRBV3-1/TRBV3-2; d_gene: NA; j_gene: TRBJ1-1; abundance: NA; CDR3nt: TGTGCCAGCAGCCAAGATCAGAGGCGTCTCACTGAAGCTTTCTTT; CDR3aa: CASSQDQRRLTEAFF
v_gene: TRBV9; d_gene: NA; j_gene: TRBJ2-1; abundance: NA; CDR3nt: TGTGCCAGCAGCGTGGGGCCCTCCTACAATGAGCAGTTCTTC; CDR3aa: CASSVGPSYNEQFF
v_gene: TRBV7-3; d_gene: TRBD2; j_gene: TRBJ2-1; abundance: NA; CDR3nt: TGTGCCAGCAGCCGCCTAGCGGGGTACAATGAGCAGTTCTTC; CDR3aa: CASSRLAGYNEQFF
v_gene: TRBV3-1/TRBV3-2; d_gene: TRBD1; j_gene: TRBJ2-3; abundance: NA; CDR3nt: TGTGCCAGCAGCCCCTCCGGACAGGTCACAGATACGCAGTATTTT; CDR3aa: CASSPSGQVTDTQYF
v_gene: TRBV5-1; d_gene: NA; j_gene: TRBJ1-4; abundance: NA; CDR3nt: TGCGCCAGCAGCTCCGAGCGGGCGGGGAATGAAAAACTGTTTTTT; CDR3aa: CASSSERAGNEKLFF
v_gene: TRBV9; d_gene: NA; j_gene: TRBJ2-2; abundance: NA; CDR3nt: TGTGCCAGCAGCGTAACGGAGGCCGGGGAGCTGTTTTTT; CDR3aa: CASSVTEAGELFF
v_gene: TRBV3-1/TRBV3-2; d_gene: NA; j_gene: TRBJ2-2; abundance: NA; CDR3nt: TGTGCCAGCAGCCAAGGTGTTCTCACCGGGGAGCTGTTTTTT; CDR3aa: CASSQGVLTGELFF
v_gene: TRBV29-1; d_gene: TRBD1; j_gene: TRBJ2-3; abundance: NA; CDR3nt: TGCAGCGTTGATGACAGGGGAACAGATACGCAGTATTTT; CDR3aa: CSVDDRGTDTQYF
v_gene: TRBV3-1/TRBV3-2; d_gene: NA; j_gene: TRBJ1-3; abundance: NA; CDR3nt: TGTGCCAGCAGCCAAGGACTTCGGGACTCCCTCTCTGGAAACACCATATATTTT; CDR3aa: CASSQGLRDSLSGNTIYF
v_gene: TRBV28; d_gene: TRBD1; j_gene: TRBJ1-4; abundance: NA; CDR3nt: TGTGCCAGCAGTTTAACAGGGGGAAATGAAAAACTGTTTTTT; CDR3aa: CASSLTGGNEKLFF
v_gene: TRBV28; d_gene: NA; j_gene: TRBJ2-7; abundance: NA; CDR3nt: TGTGCCAGCAGTTTTGGGGGCGTCAACTACGAGCAGTACTTC; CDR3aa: CASSFGGVNYEQYF
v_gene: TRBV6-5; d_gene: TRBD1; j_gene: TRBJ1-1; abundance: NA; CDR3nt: TGTGCCAGCAGTTACTCGGGACAGTCTGCAGCTTTCTTT; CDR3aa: CASSYSGQSAAFF
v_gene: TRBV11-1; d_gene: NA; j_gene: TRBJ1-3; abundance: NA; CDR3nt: TGTGCCAGCGAAGGACTCAACACCATATATTTT; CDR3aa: CASEGLNTIYF
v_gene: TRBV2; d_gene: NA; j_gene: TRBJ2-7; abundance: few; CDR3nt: TGTGCCAGCACCTCAGGGCTGGCTGGAGAGCAGTACTTC; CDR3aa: CASTSGLAGEQYF
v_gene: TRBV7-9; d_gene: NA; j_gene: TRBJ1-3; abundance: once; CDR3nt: TGTGCCAGCAGCTCTTCAAAGAGCTCTGGAAACACCATATATTTT; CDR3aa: CASSSSKSSGNTIYF
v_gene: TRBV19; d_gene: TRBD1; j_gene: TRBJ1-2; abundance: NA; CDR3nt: TGTGCCAGTAGGGACAGGGGTGCATATGGCTACACCTTC; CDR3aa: CASRDRGAYGYTF
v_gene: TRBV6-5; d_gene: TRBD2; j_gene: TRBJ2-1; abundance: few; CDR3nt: TGTGCCAGCATAGAGGCTAGCGGCTACCACAATGAGCAGTTCTTC; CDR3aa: CASIEASGYHNEQFF
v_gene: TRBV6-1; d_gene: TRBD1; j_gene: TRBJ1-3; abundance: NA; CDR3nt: TGTGCCAGCAGTGGCCATACAGGGGACAGGGCTGGAAACACCATATATTTT; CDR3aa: CASSGHTGDRAGNTIYF
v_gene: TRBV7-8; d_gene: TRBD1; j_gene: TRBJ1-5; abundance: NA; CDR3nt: TGTGCCAGCAGCCAAGACAGGGATAATCAGCCCCAGCATTTT; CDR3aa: CASSQDRDNQPQHF
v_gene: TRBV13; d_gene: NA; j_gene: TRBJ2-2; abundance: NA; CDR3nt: TGTGCCAGCAGCCCCACTAGTACCGGGGAGCTGTTTTTT; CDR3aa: CASSPTSTGELFF
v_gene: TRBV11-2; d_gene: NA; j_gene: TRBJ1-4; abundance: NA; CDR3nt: TGTGCCAGCAGCTTAGAACAGGGATGGTGGGAAAAACTGTTTTTT; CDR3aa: CASSLEQGWWEKLFF